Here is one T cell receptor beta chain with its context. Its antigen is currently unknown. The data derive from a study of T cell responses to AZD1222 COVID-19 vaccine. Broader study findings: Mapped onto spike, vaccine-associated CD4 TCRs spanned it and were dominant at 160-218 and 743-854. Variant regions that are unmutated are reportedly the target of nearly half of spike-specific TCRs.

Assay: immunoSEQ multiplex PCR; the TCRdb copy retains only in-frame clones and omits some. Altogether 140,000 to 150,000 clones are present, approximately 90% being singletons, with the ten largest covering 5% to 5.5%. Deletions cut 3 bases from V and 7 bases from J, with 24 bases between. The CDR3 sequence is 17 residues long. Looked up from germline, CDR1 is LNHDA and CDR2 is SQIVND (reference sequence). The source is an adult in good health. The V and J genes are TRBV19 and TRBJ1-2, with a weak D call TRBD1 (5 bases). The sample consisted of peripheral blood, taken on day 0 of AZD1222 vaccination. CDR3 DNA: TGTGCCAGTAGTATGCCCGCGCGCAGGGCGCGGTGGAGTGGCTACACCTTC. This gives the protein CASSMPARRARWSGYTF.